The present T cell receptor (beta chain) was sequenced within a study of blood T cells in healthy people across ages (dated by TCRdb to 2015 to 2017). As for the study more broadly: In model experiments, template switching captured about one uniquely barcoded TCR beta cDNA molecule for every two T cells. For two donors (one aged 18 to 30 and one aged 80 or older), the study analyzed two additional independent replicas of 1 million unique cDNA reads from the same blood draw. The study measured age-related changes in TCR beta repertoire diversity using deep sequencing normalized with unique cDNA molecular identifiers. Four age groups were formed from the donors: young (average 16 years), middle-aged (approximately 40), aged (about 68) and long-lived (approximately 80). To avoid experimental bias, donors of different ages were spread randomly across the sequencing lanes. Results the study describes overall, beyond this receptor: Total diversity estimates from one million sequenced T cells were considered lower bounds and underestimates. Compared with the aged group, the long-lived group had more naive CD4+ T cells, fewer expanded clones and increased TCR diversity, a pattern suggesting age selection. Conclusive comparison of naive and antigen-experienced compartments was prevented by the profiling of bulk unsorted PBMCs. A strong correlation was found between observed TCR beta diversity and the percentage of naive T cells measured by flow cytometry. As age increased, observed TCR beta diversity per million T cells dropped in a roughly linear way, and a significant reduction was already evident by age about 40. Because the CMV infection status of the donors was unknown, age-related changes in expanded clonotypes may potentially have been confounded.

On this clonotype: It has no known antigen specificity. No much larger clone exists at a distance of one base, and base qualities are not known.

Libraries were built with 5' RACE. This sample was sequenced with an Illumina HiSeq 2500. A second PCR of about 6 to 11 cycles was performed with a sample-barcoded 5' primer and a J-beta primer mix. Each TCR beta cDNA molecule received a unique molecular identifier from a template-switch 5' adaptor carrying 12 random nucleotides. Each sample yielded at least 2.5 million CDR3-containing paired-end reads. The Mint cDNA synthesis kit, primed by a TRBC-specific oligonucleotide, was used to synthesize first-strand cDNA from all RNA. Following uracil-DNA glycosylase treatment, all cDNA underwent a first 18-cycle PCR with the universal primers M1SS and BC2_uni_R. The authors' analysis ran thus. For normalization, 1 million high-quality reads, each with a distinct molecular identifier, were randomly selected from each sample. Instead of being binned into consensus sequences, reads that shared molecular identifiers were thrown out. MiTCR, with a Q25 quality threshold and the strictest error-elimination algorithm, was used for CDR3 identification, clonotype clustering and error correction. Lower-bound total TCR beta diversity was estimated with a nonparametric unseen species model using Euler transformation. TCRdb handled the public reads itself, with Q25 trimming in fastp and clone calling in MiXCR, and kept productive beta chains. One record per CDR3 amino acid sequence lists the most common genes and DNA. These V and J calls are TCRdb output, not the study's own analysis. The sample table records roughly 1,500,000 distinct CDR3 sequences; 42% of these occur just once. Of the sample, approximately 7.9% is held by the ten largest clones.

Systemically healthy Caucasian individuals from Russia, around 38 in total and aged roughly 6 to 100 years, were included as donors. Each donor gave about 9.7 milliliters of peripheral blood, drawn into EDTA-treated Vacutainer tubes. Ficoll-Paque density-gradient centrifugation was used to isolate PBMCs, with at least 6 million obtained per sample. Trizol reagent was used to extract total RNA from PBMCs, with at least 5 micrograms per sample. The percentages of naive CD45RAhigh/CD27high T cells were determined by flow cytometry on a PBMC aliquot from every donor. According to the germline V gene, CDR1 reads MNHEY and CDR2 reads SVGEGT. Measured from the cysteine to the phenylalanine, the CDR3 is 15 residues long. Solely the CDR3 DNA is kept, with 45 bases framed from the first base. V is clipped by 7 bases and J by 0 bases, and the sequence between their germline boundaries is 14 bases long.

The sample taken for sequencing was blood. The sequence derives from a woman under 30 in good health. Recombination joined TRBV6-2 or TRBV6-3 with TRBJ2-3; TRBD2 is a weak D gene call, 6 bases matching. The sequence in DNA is TGTGCCAGCACTTTGGCGGGGACTAGCACAGATACGCAGTATTTT. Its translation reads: CASTLAGTSTDTQYF.